Below are 19 T cell receptor beta chains sequenced from a single sample in a study of CD8+ T cells in alopecia areata. Extracted RNA was reverse transcribed into cDNA, the sequencing template. The assay was immunoSEQ multiplex PCR, and TCRdb's table has in-frame clones only and misses some. This sample has some 95,000 clones, with roughly 47% found just once. The sample was CD4+ T cells sorted from blood. The receptors shown here come from a human donor with alopecia areata.

This clone turned up a few times. Other DNA sequences in this specimen translate into the identical CDR3. The rearrangement uses TRBV28 and TRBJ2-7; D not certain. Germline V gene lookup returns CDR1 MDHEN and CDR2 SYDVKM. Between the trimmed V and J ends, which lost 4 bases and 3 bases, there was a span of 4 bases. This CDR3 contains 11 residues. CDR3 coding DNA: TGTGCCAGCAGTTCGAACTACGAGCAGTACTTC. Its translation: CASSSNYEQYF.

By sample fraction, this clone is medium-sized (0.01 to 0.1%). The rearrangement links TRBV7-2 to TRBJ2-1; D is uncertain. The length of the CDR3 is 13 residues. V was trimmed by 1 base and J by 5 bases, leaving 6 bases between them. The germline gives CDR1 SGHTA, CDR2 FQGNSA. In DNA, the CDR3 is TGTGCCAGCAGCTTAGATGGCAACAATGAGCAGTTCTTC. It translates to CASSLDGNNEQFF.

This clone has more than one count but fewer than ten. This CDR3 is CASSPLTSGRDNNEQFF. The CDR3 DNA is TGTGCCAGCTCACCGTTGACTAGCGGGAGGGATAACAATGAGCAGTTCTTC. The chain carries TRBV18 and TRBJ2-1; 14 bases are a match to TRBD2. The CDR3 consists of 17 residues. Per the germline V gene, CDR1 is KGHSH and CDR2 is LQKENI. After removal of 3 bases from V and 5 bases from J, the junction contained 6 bases not matched to a gene. The variable domain in full, completed from reference TRBV18 and TRBJ2-1, reads NAGVMQNPRHLVRRRGQEARLRCSPMKGHSHVYWYRQLPEEGLKFMVYLQKENIIDESGMPKERFSAEFPKEGPSILRIQQVVRGDSAAYFCASSPLTSGRDNNEQFFGPGTRLTVL.

The chain is built from TRBV29-1 and TRBJ2-1; D ambiguous. Germline V gives CDR1 SQVTM, CDR2 ANQGSEA. V was cut by 4 bases and J by 9 bases, with 22 bases left in between. The CDR3 has 15 amino acids. CDR3 sequence reads: CSVGGSWARELEQFF. The CDR3 region has the DNA TGCAGCGTTGGAGGTTCATGGGCCCGAGAGCTTGAGCAGTTCTTC.

This clone was seen only a few times. This sequence joins TRBV29-1 and TRBJ2-1; 7 bases fit TRBD1. Trimming removed 4 bases from V and 2 bases from J; junction bases left unmatched: 5. The CDR3 is 14 amino acids. Looked up from germline, CDR1 is SQVTM and CDR2 is ANQGSEA. The CDR3 region is CSVGTGLTYNEQFF. CDR3 nucleotides: TGCAGCGTTGGGACAGGCCTTACCTACAATGAGCAGTTCTTC.

This clone has a handful of counts. The V and J genes are TRBV5-1 and TRBJ1-5; 7 positions agree with TRBD1. This CDR3 is built from 15 residues. The V and J ends lost 5 bases and 0 bases, in that order; junction bases with no gene match: 5. CDR1 and CDR2 (germline): SGHRS, YFSETQ. The CDR3 here is CASRSGTDSNQPQHF. The CDR3 bases are TGCGCCAGCAGGTCCGGGACAGATAGCAATCAGCCCCAGCATTTT.

A few counts support this clone. The chain carries TRBV4-1 and TRBJ1-1, with 8 nucleotides matching TRBD1. CDR1 is MGHRA, CDR2 YSYEKL, per germline. This CDR3 spans 16 amino acids. V lost 1 base, J lost 6 bases, and 10 bases stayed unmatched. The CDR3 region has the DNA TGCGCCAGCAGCCAAGGGCACGACAGGGGTCGCGCTGAAGCTTTCTTT. Amino acids: CASSQGHDRGRAEAFF.

This rearrangement joins TRBV29-1 to TRBJ2-3; 8 nucleotides align to TRBD2. Losses at the gene ends were 6 bases for V and 10 bases for J; bases not matched to a gene: 6. Germline CDR1 reads SQVTM; CDR2 reads ANQGSEA. The length of the CDR3 is 11 residues. DNA for the CDR3: TGCAGCGTGGTCGGGGGGGAGGCGCAGTATTTT. Residues: CSVVGGEAQYF.

This chain connects TRBV30 to TRBJ1-5; D remains unclear. CDR1 is GTSNPN, CDR2 SVGIG, per germline (reference sequence). The CDR3 is 13 amino acids. Trimming took 5 bases from V and 5 from J, leaving 13 bases between them. The CDR3 region is CAWGHRGDQPQHF. Here the CDR3 DNA reads TGTGCCTGGGGGCACAGAGGTGATCAGCCCCAGCATTTT.

The chain couples TRBV29-1 to TRBJ1-1; a possible D gene is TRBD1 (5 bases). Trimming shortened V by 2 bases and J by 1 base, and 8 bases separated the two germline ends. CDR3 length: 13 residues. The germline gives CDR1 SQVTM, CDR2 ANQGSEA. The CDR3 loop is CSVETGGNTEAFF. The CDR3 DNA sequence: TGCAGCGTTGAAACGGGGGGGAACACTGAAGCTTTCTTT.

This clone turned up a few times. This sequence joins TRBV4-3 and TRBJ2-1, with no clear D. This CDR3 has 13 residues. V gave up 8 bases and J gave up 4 bases, with 12 bases separating them. The germline V gene encodes CDR1 LGHNA and CDR2 YSLEER. CDR3 nucleotides: TGCGCCAGCGCCGGGCTCCCTTACAATGAGCAGTTCTTC. Translated: CASAGLPYNEQFF.

The chain couples TRBV4-3 to TRBJ2-1; D remains unclear. Trimming stripped 1 base from V and 4 bases from J, with 5 bases between. The germline V gene has CDR1 LGHNA and CDR2 YSLEER. This CDR3 spans 13 amino acids. CDR3 sequence (DNA): TGCGCCAGCAGCCAAGTGGGATACAATGAGCAGTTCTTC. Its protein is CASSQVGYNEQFF.

The J gene is TRBJ2-5, the V gene TRBV7-2; TRBD2 aligns across 8 bases. Germline V gene lookup returns CDR1 SGHTA and CDR2 FQGNSA. The CDR3 extends over 16 amino acids. The V gene end was trimmed by 5 bases and the J gene end by 5 bases; junction bases not matched to a gene: 13. CDR3 amino acids: CASSRVGLGLRETQYF. The CDR3 DNA sequence: TGTGCCAGCAGCCGGGTGGGACTAGGTTTACGGGAGACCCAGTACTTC.

The rearrangement uses TRBV11-2 and TRBJ2-5, with D possibly TRBD1 on 6 matching bases. The CDR3 spans 15 residues. Deletions cut 5 bases from V and 3 bases from J, with 16 bases between. Germline CDR1 reads SGHAT; CDR2 reads FQNNGV. This CDR3 is CASSQIRTVKETQYF. In DNA form, the CDR3 reads TGTGCCAGCAGCCAGATCCGGACAGTGAAAGAGACCCAGTACTTC.

The V call is TRBV30, the J call TRBJ1-6, with TRBD1 as a possible D gene (5 bases). The length of the CDR3 is 15 residues. Germline V gene data show CDR1 as GTSNPN and CDR2 as SVGIG (reference sequence). V lost 3 bases, J lost 3 bases, and 12 bases lay in between. The CDR3 here is CAWRTKQDYNSPLHF. CDR3 in DNA: TGTGCCTGGAGGACGAAACAGGACTATAATTCACCCCTCCACTTT.

The chain carries TRBV30 and TRBJ1-2; perhaps TRBD1 as D (6 bases). The CDR3 runs 12 residues. Trimming shortened V by 3 bases and J by 6 bases, and 11 bases separated the two germline ends. The germline V gene encodes CDR1 GTSNPN and CDR2 SVGIG (reference sequence). The CDR3 protein is CAWSSGHNGYTF. The CDR3 coding sequence is TGTGCCTGGAGCTCGGGACATAATGGCTACACCTTC.

This clone was seen a few times. The chain combines TRBV2 with TRBJ2-7; D gene unclear. Germline V CDR1 and CDR2: SNHLY, FYNNEI. Trimming removed 7 bases at V and 1 base at J, with 11 bases between. This CDR3 region has 13 residues. In nucleotides, the CDR3 is TGTGCCAGCAAATCGGACGGATCCTACGAGCAGTACTTC. Translated: CASKSDGSYEQYF.

The chain employs TRBV29-1 and TRBJ1-2; no clear D. The ends were cut back, 1 base at V and 8 bases at J, with 8 bases in the middle. Looked up from germline, CDR1 is SQVTM and CDR2 is ANQGSEA. This CDR3 contains 11 residues. The chain's CDR3 is CSVEGYGGYTF. In nucleotides, the CDR3 is TGCAGCGTTGAAGGGTACGGAGGCTACACCTTC.

The chain is built from TRBV29-1 and TRBJ2-3; 7 bases fit TRBD2. This CDR3 has 14 residues. CDR1 SQVTM and CDR2 ANQGSEA come from the germline V gene. J lost 1 base, V lost 3 bases, and 4 bases had no gene match. In DNA form, the CDR3 reads TGCAGCGTTGAGCGGGGGAGAGGCACAGATACGCAGTATTTT. Translation gives CSVERGRGTDTQYF.